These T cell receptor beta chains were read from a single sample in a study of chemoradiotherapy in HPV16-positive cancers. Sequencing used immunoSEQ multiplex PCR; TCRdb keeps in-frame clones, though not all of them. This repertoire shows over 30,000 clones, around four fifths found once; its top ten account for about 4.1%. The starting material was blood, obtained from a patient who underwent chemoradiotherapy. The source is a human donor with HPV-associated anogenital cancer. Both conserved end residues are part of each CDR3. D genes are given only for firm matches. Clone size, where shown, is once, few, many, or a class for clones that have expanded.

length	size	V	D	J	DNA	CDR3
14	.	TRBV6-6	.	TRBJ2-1	TGTGCCAGCAGTTGGAACGCAGGGGACAATGAGCAGTTCTTC	CASSWNAGDNEQFF
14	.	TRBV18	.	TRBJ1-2	TGTGCCAGCTCACCACCGAGCGGACAGTATGGCTACACCTTC	CASSPPSGQYGYTF
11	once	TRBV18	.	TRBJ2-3	TGTGCCAGCTCACCAGAAGGAACGCAGTATTTT	CASSPEGTQYF
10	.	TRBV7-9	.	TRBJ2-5	TGTGCCAGCAGTCGGGAGACCCAGTACTTC	CASSRETQYF
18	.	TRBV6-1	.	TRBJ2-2	TGTGCCAGCAGTGCCTCAGGATTCCGGCCCCCGTTCACCGGGGAGCTGTTTTTT	CASSASGFRPPFTGELFF
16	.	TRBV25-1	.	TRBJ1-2	TGTGCCAGCAGTGACACCGGGGCAGAGACTAACTATGGCTACACCTTC	CASSDTGAETNYGYTF
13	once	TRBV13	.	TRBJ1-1	TGTGCCAGCAGCTTACTACAGAACACTGAAGCTTTCTTT	CASSLLQNTEAFF
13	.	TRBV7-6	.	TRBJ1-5	TGTGCCAGCAGCGCAGGGGTAAATCAGCCCCAGCATTTT	CASSAGVNQPQHF
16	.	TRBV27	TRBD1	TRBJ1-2	TGTGCCAGCAAACTTAGGCGGGACAGGGGAACCAATGGCTACACCTTC	CASKLRRDRGTNGYTF
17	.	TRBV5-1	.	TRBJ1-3	TGCGCCAGCAGATTCACAAGTGCCCTCGGAACCGGAAACACCATATATTTT	CASRFTSALGTGNTIYF
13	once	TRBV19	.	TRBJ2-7	TGTGCCAGTAGTGTAGAGGCTGCCTACGAGCAGTACTTC	CASSVEAAYEQYF
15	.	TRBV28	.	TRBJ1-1	TGTGCCAGCAGCGACCCCCGTGGTCTGAACACTGAAGCTTTCTTT	CASSDPRGLNTEAFF
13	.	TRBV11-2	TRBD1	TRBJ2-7	TGTGCCAGCAGCCAATGGGACAGAGGCGAGCAGTACTTC	CASSQWDRGEQYF
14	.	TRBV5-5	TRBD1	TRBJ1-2	TGTGCCAGCAGCCCAACAGGGGGACGCTATGGCTACACCTTC	CASSPTGGRYGYTF
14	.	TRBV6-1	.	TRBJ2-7	TGTGCCAGCGGGGCGGTAGGGAGCTCCTACGAGCAGTACTTC	CASGAVGSSYEQYF
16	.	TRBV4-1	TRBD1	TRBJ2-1	TGCGCCAGCAGCCAAGATCGGGGACAGGGCATCGATGAGCAGTTCTTC	CASSQDRGQGIDEQFF
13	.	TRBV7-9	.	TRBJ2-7	TGTGCCAGCAGCCCTGACAGGCCGAGCGAGCAGTACTTC	CASSPDRPSEQYF
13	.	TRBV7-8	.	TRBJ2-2	TGTGCCAGCGCCGGGATTAACACCGGGGAGCTGTTTTTT	CASAGINTGELFF
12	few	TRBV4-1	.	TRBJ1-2	TGCGCCAGCAGCCTATCTAACTATGGCTACACCTTC	CASSLSNYGYTF
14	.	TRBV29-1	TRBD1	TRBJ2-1	TGCAGCGCTCCAGGGGGACCCATCTACAATGAGCAGTTCTTC	CSAPGGPIYNEQFF
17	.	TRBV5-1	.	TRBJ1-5	TGCGCCAGCAGCTTGGAACGGGCGGGGGAAAGCAATCAGCCCCAGCATTTT	CASSLERAGESNQPQHF
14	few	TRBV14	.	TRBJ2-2	TGTGCCAGCAGCCAACATCTAGACACCGGGGAGCTGTTTTTT	CASSQHLDTGELFF
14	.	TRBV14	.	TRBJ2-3	TGTGCCAGCAGCCAAGAGCAGGGGACAGATACGCAGTATTTT	CASSQEQGTDTQYF
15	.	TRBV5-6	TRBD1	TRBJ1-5	TGTGCCAGCAGCTTGGCAGGGGGCGGCAATCAGCCCCAGCATTTT	CASSLAGGGNQPQHF
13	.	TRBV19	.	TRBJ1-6	TGTGCCAGTAGTATAGAAGGGAATTCACCCCTCCACTTT	CASSIEGNSPLHF
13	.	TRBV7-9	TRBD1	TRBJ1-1	TGTGCCAGCAGCGCGACAGGGATAGCTGAAGCTTTCTTT	CASSATGIAEAFF
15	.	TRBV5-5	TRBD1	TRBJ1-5	TGTGCCAGCAGCCGACAGGGCGGGGAAGATCAGCCCCAGCATTTT	CASSRQGGEDQPQHF
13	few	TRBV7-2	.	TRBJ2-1	TGTGCCAGCAGCTCCCGGGACTACAATGAGCAGTTCTTC	CASSSRDYNEQFF
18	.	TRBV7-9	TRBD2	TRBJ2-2	TGTGCCAGCAGCTTAAAAAGGAGACTAGCGGGTAACACCGGGGAGCTGTTTTTT	CASSLKRRLAGNTGELFF
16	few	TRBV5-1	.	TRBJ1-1	TGCGCCAGCAGCTTGCTACAGGGAGGAATGAACACTGAAGCTTTCTTT	CASSLLQGGMNTEAFF
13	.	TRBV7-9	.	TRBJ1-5	TGTGCCAGCAGCCCGGGGGAGCTTCAGCCCCAGCATTTT	CASSPGELQPQHF
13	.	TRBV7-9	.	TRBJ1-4	TGTGCCAGCAGCTTAGCGGGCAATGAAAAACTGTTTTTT	CASSLAGNEKLFF
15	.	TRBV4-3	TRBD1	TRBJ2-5	TGCGCCAGCAGCCAAAATGGACAGGGGGAAGAGACCCAGTACTTC	CASSQNGQGEETQYF
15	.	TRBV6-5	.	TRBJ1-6	TGTGCCAGCAGTACCCCGGGGGCGGGTAATTCACCCCTCCACTTT	CASSTPGAGNSPLHF
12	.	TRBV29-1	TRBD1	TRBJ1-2	TGCAGCGTTACAGGGGGAACGGGTGGCTACACCTTC	CSVTGGTGGYTF
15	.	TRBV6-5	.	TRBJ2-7	TGTGCCAGCAGTCCCCGGGACCCTCGTTCCTACGAGCAGTACTTC	CASSPRDPRSYEQYF
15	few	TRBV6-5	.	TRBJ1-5	TGTGCCAGCAGCACGGACGGGAATAGCAATCAGCCCCAGCATTTT	CASSTDGNSNQPQHF
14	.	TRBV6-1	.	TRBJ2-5	TGTGCCAGCACATACCGAGCGGGCCGGGAGACCCAGTACTTC	CASTYRAGRETQYF
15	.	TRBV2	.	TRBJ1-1	TGTGCCAGCAAGATGATCGGTGGCGCTATTCAGGAAGCTTTCTTT	CASKMIGGAIQEAFF
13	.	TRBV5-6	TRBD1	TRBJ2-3	TGTGCCAGCACCGGGACAGGGGGGGATACGCAGTATTTT	CASTGTGGDTQYF
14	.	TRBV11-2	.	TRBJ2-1	TGTGCCAGCAGCTTACTCCGGGGTAACAATGAGCAGTTCTTC	CASSLLRGNNEQFF
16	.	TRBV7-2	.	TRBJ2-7	TGTGCCAGCAGCGGCGGGTGGGGGTTCGACTCCTACGAGCAGTACTTC	CASSGGWGFDSYEQYF
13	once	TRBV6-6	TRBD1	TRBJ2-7	TGTGCCAGCAGTTTCGGGACAGGCTACGAGCAGTACTTC	CASSFGTGYEQYF
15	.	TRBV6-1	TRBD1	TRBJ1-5	TGTGCCAGCAGTCTGACAGGGGACAGCAATCAGCCCCAGCATTTT	CASSLTGDSNQPQHF
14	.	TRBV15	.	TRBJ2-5	TGTGCCACCAGCGGGCTAGACGGGGGCGAGACCCAGTACTTC	CATSGLDGGETQYF
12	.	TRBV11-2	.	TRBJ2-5	TGTGCCAGCAGCTCCCGCGGCGAGACCCAGTACTTC	CASSSRGETQYF
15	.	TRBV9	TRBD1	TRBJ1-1	TGTGCCAGCAGCCCCCGACAGGGAAGGAACACTGAAGCTTTCTTT	CASSPRQGRNTEAFF
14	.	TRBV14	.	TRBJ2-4	TGTGCCAGCAGCCTCCTGGACAGTGCCAACATTCAGTACTTC	CASSLLDSANIQYF